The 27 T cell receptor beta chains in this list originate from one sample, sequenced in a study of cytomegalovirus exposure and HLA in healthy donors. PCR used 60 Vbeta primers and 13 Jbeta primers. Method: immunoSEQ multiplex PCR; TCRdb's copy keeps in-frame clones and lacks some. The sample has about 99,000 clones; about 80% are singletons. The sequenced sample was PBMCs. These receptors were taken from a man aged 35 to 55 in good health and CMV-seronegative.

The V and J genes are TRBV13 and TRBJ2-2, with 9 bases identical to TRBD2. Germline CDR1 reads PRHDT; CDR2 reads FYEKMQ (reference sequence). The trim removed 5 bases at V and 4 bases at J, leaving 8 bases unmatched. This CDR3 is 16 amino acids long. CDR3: CASSTVSGGGTGELFF. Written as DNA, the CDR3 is TGTGCCAGCAGCACGGTTAGCGGGGGAGGCACCGGGGAGCTGTTTTTT.

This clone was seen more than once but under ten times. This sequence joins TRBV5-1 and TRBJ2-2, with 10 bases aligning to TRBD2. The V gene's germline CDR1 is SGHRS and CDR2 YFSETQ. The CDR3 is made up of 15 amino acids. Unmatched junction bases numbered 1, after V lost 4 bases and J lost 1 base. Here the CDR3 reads CASSRTSGNTGELFF. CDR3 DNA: TGCGCCAGCAGCCGGACTAGCGGGAACACCGGGGAGCTGTTTTTT.

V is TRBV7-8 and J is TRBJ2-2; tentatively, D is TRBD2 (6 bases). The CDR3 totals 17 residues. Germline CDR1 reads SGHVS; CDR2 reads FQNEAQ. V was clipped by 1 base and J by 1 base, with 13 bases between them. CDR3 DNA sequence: TGTGCCAGCAGCTTAGATGAACGGGGGAGGAACACCGGGGAGCTGTTTTTT. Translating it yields CASSLDERGRNTGELFF.

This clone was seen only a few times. The CDR3 region is CASSLGGLATEAFF. CDR3 bases: TGTGCCAGCAGCTTGGGAGGGTTGGCCACTGAAGCTTTCTTT. This chain links TRBV5-6 with TRBJ1-1; D is unclear. V was trimmed by 0 bases and J by 4 bases, leaving 10 bases between them. The V gene's germline CDR1 is SGHDT and CDR2 YYEEEE. This CDR3 has 14 residues.

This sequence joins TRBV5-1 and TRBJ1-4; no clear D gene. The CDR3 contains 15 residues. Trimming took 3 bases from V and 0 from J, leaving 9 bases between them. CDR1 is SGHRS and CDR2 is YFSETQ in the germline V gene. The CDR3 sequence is CASSSGFATNEKLFF. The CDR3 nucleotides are TGCGCCAGCAGCTCGGGATTTGCAACTAATGAAAAACTGTTTTTT.

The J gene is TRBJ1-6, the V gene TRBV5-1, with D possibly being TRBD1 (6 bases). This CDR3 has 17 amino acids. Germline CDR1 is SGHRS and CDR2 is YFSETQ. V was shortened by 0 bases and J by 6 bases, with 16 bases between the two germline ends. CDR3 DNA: TGCGCCAGCAGCTTGGACGGAACAGGGACGGGTAATTCACCCCTCCACTTT. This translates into CASSLDGTGTGNSPLHF.

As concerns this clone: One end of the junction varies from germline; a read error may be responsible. The CDR3, as DNA: TGTGCCACCAGCAGAGATCACAACAGCAATCAGCCCCAGCACTTT. This gives the protein CATSRDHNSNQPQHF. This sequence joins TRBV15 and TRBJ1-5; D is ambiguous. CDR1 is LNHNV, CDR2 YYDKDF, per germline (reference sequence). This CDR3 is 15 amino acids long. The full variable domain, its missing parts supplied by reference TRBV15 and TRBJ1-5, is DAMVIQNPRYQVTQFGKPVTLSCSQTLNHNVMYWYQQKSSQAPKLLFHYYDKDFNNEADTPDNFQSRRPNTSFCFLDIRSPGLGDTAMYLCATSRDHNSNQPQHFGDGTRLSIL.

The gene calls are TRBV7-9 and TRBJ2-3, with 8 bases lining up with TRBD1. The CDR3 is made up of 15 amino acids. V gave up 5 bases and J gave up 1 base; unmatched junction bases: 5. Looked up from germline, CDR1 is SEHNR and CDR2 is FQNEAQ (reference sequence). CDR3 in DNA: TGTGCCAGCAGCGCGGACAGGGACGGCACAGATACGCAGTATTTT. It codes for CASSADRDGTDTQYF.

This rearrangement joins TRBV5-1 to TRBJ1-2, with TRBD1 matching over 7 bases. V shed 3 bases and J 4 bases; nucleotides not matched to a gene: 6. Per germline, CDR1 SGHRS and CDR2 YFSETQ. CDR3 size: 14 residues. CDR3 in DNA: TGCGCCAGCAGCTCGGGACAGAATTTCTATGGCTACACCTTC. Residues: CASSSGQNFYGYTF.

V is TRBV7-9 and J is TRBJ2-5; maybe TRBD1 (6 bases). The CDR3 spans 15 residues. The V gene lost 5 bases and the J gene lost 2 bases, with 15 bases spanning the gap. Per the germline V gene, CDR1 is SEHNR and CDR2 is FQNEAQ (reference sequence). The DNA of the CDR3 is TGTGCCAGCAGCCGACAGGCAGGGAAACAAGAGACCCAGTACTTC. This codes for CASSRQAGKQETQYF.

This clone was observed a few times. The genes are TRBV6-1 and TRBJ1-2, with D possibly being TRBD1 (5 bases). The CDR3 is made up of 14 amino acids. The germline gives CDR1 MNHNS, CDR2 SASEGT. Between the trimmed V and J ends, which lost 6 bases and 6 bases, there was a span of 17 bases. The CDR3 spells CASRGDWGKDGYTF. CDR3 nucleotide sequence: TGTGCCAGCAGGGGCGATTGGGGCAAGGATGGCTACACCTTC.

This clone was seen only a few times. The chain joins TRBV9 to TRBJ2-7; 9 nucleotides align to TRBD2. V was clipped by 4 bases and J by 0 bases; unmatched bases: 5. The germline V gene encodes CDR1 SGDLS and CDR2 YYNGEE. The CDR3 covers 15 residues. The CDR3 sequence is CASSREAGGSYEQYF. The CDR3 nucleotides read TGTGCCAGCAGCCGGGAAGCGGGAGGCTCCTACGAGCAGTACTTC.

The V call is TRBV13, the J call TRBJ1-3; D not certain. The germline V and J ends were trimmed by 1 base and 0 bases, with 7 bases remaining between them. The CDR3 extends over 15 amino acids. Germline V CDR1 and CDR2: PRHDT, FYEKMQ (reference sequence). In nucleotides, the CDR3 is TGTGCCAGCAGCTTAGACAGCAGCTCTGGAAACACCATATATTTT. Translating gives CASSLDSSSGNTIYF.

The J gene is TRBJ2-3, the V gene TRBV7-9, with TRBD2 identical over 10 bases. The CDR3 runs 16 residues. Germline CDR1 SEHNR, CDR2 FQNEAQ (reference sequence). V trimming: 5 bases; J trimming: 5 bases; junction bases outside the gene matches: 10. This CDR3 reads CASSQTSGQYLDTQYF. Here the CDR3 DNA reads TGTGCCAGCAGCCAGACTAGCGGGCAGTACTTAGATACGCAGTATTTT.

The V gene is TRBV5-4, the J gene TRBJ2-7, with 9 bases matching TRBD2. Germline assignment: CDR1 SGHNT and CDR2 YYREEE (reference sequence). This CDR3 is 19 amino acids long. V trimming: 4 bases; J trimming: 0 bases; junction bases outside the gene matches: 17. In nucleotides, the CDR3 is TGTGCCAGCAGCGATATACAGGGGTCCGAACTAGCGGGCTCCTACGAGCAGTACTTC. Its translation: CASSDIQGSELAGSYEQYF.

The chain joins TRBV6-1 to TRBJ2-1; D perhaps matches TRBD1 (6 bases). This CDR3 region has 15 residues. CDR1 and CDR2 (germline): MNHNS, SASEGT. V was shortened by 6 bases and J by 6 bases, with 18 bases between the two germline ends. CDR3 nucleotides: TGTGCCAGCAGCGCTGGGACATTAGGGGGCAATGAGCAGTTCTTC. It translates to CASSAGTLGGNEQFF.

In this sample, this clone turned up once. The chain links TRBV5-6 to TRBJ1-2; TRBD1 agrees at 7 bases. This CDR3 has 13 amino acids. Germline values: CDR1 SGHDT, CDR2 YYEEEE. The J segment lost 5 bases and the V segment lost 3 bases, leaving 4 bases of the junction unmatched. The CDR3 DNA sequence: TGTGCCAGCAGCTCCGGACAGGATTATGGCTACACCTTC. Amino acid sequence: CASSSGQDYGYTF.

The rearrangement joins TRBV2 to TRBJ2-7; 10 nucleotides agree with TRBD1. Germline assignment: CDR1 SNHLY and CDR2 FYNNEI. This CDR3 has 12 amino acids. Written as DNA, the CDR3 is TGTGCGACCGGGACAGGGGAGGGAGAGCAGTACTTC. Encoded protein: CATGTGEGEQYF.

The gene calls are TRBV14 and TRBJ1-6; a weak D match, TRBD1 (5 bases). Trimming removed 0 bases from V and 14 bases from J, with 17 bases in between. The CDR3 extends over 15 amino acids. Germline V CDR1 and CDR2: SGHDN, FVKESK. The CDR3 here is CASSQDFGGTSALHF. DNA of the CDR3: TGTGCCAGCAGCCAAGATTTTGGCGGGACTTCGGCCCTCCACTTT.

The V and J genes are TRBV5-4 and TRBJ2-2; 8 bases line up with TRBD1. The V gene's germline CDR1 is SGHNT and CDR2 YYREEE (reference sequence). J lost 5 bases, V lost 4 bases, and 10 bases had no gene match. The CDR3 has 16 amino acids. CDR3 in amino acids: CASSRRAGGQTGELFF. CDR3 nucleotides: TGTGCCAGCAGCCGTCGAGCAGGGGGCCAGACCGGGGAGCTGTTTTTT.

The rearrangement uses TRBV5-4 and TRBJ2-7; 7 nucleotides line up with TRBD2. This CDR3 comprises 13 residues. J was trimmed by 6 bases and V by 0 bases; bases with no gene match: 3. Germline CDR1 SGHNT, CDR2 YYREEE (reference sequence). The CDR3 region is CASSLGGEGEQYF. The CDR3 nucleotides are TGTGCCAGCAGCTTGGGCGGGGAGGGCGAGCAGTACTTC.

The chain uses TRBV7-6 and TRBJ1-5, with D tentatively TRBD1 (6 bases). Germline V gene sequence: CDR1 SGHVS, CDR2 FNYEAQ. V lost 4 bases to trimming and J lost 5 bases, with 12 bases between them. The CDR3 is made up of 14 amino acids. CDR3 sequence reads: CASSSQGFDQPQHF. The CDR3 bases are TGTGCCAGCAGCTCACAGGGATTTGATCAGCCCCAGCATTTT.

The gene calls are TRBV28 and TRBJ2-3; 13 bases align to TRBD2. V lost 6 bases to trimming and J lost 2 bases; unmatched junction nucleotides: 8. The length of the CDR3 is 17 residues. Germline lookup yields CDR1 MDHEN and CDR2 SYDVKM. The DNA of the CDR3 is TGTGCCAGCAGCTTTAGGGGACTAGCGGGATTCACAGATACGCAGTATTTT. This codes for CASSFRGLAGFTDTQYF.

As DNA, the CDR3 is TGTGCCAGCAGGGTGGACAGGGGCAATCAGCCCCAGCATTTT. It specifies CASRVDRGNQPQHF. The rearrangement uses TRBV2 and TRBJ1-5; TRBD1 matches 8 bases. The germline V gene encodes CDR1 SNHLY and CDR2 FYNNEI. J gave up 2 bases and V 6 bases, and 3 bases lay outside the gene matches. The CDR3 has 14 residues.

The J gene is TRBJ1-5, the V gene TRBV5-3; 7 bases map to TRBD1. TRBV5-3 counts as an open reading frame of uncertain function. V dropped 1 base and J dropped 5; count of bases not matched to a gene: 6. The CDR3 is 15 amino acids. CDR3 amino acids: CARSLPDRDDQPQHF. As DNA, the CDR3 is TGTGCCAGAAGCTTGCCTGACAGGGACGATCAGCCCCAGCATTTT.

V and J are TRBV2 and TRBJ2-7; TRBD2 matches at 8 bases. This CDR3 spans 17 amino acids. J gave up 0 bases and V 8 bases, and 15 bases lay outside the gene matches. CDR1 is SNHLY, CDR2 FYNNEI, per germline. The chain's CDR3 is CASVVTSSGRSSYEQYF. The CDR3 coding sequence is TGTGCCAGCGTCGTGACATCTAGCGGGCGGAGCTCCTACGAGCAGTACTTC.

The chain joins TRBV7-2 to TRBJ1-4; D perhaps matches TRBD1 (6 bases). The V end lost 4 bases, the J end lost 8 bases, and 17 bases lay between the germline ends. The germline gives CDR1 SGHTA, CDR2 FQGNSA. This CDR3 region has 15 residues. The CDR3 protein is CASSSKQGGSEKLFF. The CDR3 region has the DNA TGTGCCAGCAGCTCCAAACAGGGAGGGTCGGAAAAACTGTTTTTT.